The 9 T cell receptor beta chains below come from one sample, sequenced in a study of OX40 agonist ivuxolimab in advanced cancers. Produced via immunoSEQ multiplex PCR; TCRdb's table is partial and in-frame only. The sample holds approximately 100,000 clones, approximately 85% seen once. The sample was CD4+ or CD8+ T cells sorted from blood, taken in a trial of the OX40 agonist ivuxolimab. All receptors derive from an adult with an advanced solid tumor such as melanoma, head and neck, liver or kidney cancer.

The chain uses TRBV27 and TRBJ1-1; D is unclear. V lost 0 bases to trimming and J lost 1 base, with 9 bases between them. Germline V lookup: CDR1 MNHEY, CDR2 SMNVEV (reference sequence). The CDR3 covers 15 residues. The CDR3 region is CASSLSGNPNTEAFF. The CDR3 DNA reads TGTGCCAGCAGTTTATCAGGGAATCCGAACACTGAAGCTTTCTTT.

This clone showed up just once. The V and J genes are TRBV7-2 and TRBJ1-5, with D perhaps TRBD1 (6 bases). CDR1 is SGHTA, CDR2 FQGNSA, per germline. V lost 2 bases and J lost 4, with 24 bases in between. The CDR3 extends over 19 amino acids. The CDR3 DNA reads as TGTGCCAGCAGCTTATATTCCCGGACAGTTACGGAGGGAAATCAGCCCCAGCATTTT. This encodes CASSLYSRTVTEGNQPQHF.

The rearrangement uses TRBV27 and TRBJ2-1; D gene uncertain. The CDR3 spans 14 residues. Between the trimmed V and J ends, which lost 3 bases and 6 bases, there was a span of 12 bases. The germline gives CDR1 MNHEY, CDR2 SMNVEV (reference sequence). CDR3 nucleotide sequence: TGTGCCAGCAGTTTGGTTACTCCCATCAATGAGCAGTTCTTC. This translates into CASSLVTPINEQFF.

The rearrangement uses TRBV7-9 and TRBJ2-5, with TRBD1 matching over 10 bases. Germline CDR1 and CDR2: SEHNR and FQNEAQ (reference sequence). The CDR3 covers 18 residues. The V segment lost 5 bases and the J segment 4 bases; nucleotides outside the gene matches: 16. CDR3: CASSPYGTGVVIRETQYF. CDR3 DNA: TGTGCCAGCAGCCCCTACGGGACAGGGGTAGTAATCCGAGAGACCCAGTACTTC.

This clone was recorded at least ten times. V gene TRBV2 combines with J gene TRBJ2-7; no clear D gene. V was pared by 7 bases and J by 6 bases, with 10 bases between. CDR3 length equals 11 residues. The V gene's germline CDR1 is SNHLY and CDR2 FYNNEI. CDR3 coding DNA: TGTGCCAGCATGGTATTCTCCGAGCAGTACTTC. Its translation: CASMVFSEQYF.

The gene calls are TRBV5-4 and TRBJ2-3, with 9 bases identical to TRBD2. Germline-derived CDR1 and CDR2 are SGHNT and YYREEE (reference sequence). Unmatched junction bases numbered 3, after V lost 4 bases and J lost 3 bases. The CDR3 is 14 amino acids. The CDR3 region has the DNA TGTGCCAGCAGCCCAAGCGGGAGGACAGATACGCAGTATTTT. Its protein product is CASSPSGRTDTQYF.

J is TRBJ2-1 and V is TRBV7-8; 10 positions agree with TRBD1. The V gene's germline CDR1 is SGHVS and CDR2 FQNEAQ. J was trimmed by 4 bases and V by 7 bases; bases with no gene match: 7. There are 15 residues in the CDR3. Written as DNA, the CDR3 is TGTGCCAGCACCGGACAGGGGGGGGGATACAATGAGCAGTTCTTC. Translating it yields CASTGQGGGYNEQFF.

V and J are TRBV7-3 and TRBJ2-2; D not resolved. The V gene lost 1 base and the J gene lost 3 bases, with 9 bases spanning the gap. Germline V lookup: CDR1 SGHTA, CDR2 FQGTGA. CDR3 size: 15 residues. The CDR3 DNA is TGTGCCAGCAGCTTAAGTGGAGCCGACACCGGGGAGCTGTTTTTT. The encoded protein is CASSLSGADTGELFF.

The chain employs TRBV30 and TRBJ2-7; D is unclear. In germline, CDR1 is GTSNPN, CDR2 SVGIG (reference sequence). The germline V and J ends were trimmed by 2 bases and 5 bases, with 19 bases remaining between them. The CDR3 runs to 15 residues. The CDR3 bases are TGTGCCTGGAGTAGGTACGGCCTGGTGAGGCACGAGCAGTACTTC. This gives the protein CAWSRYGLVRHEQYF.